The present T cell receptor (beta chain) was sequenced within a study of human thymus T cells. Resections that were taken during corrective heart surgery supplied the thymus tissue. Findings and caveats of the study: Within thymic and blood repertoires, V and J gene usage appeared to be biased.

Trimming cost V 3 bases and J 5 bases; bases outside gene matches: 6. CDR3 length equals 14 residues. CDR1 and CDR2 from the germline V gene are SGHRS and YFSETQ. With respect to this clone: Its antigen is as yet unknown.

The data were produced by immunoSEQ multiplex PCR, yet TCRdb's version contains in-frame clones alone and is incomplete. Of 86,000 or so clones listed, roughly 96% are singletons. Sequencing was carried out using thymus tissue. This rearrangement joins TRBV5-1 to TRBJ2-7, with 9 bases that match TRBD1. The TCR was taken from a boy in the first two years of life with a congenital heart defect but otherwise immunologically healthy. The CDR3 is CASSCGQGPHEQYF. In nucleotides, the CDR3 is TGCGCCAGCAGCTGTGGACAGGGGCCCCACGAGCAGTACTTC.